This is a list of T cell receptor beta chains from one sample in a study of beta chain features in type 1 diabetes. Measured with immunoSEQ multiplex PCR; TCRdb has only the in-frame clones, and not every one. The sample contains around 650,000 clones, under 15% of which appear only once. The sample comprised naive CD4+ T cells from blood. These receptors all stem from a man aged 25-40 years with type 1 diabetes. The conserved cysteine and the conserved F or W are not part of the CDR3 here. Fields, in order: J gene, V gene, D gene, CDR3 protein. The D gene is left open where the match is weak.

>TRBJ2-1|TRBV14|-
ASSLGAQVYNEQF
>TRBJ2-7|TRBV28|-
ASSFGTYEQY
>-|TRBV7-2|-
ASSPGSVSSYEQY
>TRBJ2-7|TRBV29-1|-
SVKKTGYYEQY
>TRBJ1-2|TRBV6-5|TRBD1
ASSYSRDRGNGYT
>TRBJ2-1|TRBV7-9|-
ASSQDGTPGWEQF
>TRBJ1-1|TRBV9|-
ASSVDPQNTEAF
>TRBJ2-5|TRBV19|TRBD2
ASRGPGLAYQETQY
>TRBJ2-2|TRBV19|-
ASSMRGFGELF
>TRBJ1-1|TRBV7-2|-
ASSLAASREAF
>TRBJ2-1|TRBV9|TRBD1
ASSPQGDSYNEQF
>TRBJ2-1|TRBV28|TRBD2
ASSSTSGGWDEQF
>TRBJ1-2|TRBV6-6|-
ASSPIHRDYGYT
>TRBJ1-5|TRBV30|-
AWSKVRGSNQPQH
>TRBJ2-7|TRBV28|TRBD1
ASRRTGVSYEQY
>TRBJ1-6|TRBV7-9|TRBD1
ASRMTGRSPLH
>TRBJ1-2|TRBV5-1|-
ASSLEAGGYGYT
>TRBJ2-3|TRBV5-4|TRBD1
ASSLARQGAGDTQY
>TRBJ1-6|TRBV5-1|-
ASSLYVSFSPLH